This TCR beta chain was sequenced during a study of post-analysis software for immune sequencing data. Points from the study as a whole: Among 5 or 6 TRBV segments more frequent in patients than controls were TRBV5-6, TRBV5-1 and TRBV20-1. Significantly lower normalized Chao1 diversity was seen in multiple sclerosis patients than in controls.

This clonotype was detected only once. Antigen specificity is unknown. TCR beta cDNA libraries had unique molecular identifiers. Around 500,000 cDNA molecules were recovered from an input of roughly 0.85 to 10 million T cells. TCRdb reprocessed the PCR reads with MiXCR, giving one entry per CDR3 protein. Of about 770,000 distinct CDR3 sequences listed, about 45% are singletons. Germline V gene data show CDR1 as MNHEY and CDR2 as SVGAGI. The ends were cut back, 11 bases at V and 5 bases at J, with 24 bases in the middle. This CDR3 spans 15 amino acids. The specimen was blood. This chain links TRBV6-5 with TRBJ1-2; D remains unclear. The source is a girl under 18 with multiple sclerosis. The CDR3 protein is CAGCPGLSAAYGYTF. CDR3 DNA: TGTGCCGGCTGCCCAGGCCTCTCCGCCGCTTATGGCTACACCTTC.